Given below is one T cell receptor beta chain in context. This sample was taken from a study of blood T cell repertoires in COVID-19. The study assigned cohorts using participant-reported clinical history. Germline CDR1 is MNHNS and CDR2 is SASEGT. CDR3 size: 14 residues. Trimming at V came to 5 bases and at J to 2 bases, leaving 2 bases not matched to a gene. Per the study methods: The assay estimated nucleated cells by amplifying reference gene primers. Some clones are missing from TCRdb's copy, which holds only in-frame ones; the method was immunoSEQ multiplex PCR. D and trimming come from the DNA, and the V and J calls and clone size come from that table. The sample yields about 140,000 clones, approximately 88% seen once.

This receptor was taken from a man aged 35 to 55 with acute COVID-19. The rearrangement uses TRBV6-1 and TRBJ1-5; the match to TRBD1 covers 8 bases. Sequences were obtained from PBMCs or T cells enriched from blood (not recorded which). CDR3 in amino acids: CASSQTGGNQPQHF. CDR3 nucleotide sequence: TGTGCCAGCAGTCAGACAGGGGGCAATCAGCCCCAGCATTTT.